This T cell receptor beta chain was captured in a study of blood T cell repertoires in COVID-19. Looking at the study overall: PBMCs, B-cell-depleted T cells, or T cells provided the cDNA or gDNA that made up the material.

How the authors handled the data: Counts of nucleated cells, estimated from reference gene primer amplification, were obtained. TCRdb keeps only in-frame clones here, not all; method: immunoSEQ multiplex PCR. V and J calls and clone size follow that table, whereas D and trimming were derived from the DNA. Among almost 200,000 clones listed, roughly 90% were seen once. Clinical history as reported by participants underpinned cohort assignment. All recovered Cohort 3 donors got two negative PCRs, got clearance, or saw symptom resolution. Trimming took off 4 bases at V and 3 bases at J, with 14 bases between the two ends. The CDR3 covers 15 residues. Germline V lookup: CDR1 SEHNR, CDR2 FQNEAQ (reference sequence).

V and J are TRBV7-9 and TRBJ2-3; D possibly corresponds to TRBD2 (6 bases). Sequenced: PBMCs or T cells enriched from blood (not recorded which). The source of this sequence is a woman between 18 and 29 years old who had recovered from COVID-19. The CDR3 coding sequence is TGTGCCAGCAGCTCGGGAGCACTGGGGACAGATACGCAGTATTTT. Its translation: CASSSGALGTDTQYF.